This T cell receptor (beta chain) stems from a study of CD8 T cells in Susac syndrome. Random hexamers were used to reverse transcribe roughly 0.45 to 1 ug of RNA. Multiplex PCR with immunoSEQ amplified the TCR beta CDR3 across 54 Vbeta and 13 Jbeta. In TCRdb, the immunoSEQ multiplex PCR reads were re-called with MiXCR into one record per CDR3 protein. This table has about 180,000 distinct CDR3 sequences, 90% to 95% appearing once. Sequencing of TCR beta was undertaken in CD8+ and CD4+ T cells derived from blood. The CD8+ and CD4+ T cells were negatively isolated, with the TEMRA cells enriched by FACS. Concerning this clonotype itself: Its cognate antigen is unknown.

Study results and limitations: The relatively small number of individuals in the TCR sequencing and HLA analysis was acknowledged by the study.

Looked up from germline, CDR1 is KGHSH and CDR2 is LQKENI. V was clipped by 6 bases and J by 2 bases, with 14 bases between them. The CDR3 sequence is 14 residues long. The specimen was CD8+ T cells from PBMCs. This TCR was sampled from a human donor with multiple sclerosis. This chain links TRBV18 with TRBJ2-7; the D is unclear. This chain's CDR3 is CASSPKGSPYEQYF. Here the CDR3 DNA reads TGTGCCAGCTCGCCGAAGGGCAGCCCCTACGAGCAGTACTTC.